This T cell receptor beta chain was identified in a study of cytotoxic CD8 clonotypes in ibrutinib-treated CLL. Study results and caveats: Public clonotypes (which were uncommon) either contracted or remained stable on treatment.

Between the trimmed V and J ends, which lost 0 bases and 0 bases, there was a span of 5 bases. CDR3 length: 14 residues. Germline lookup yields CDR1 MDHEN and CDR2 SYDVKM. Points on this clone: Its cognate antigen is unknown.

Method: immunoSEQ multiplex PCR; TCRdb's copy keeps in-frame clones and lacks some. This sample yields nearly 300,000 clones, of which around 77% are seen a single time; approximately 5.1% belongs to the top ten. The sequences come from PBMCs, collected at disease progression, from a patient treated with ibrutinib. The V call is TRBV28, the J call TRBJ1-2, with no clear D. The TCR sequence derives from a human donor with chronic lymphocytic leukemia. The CDR3 DNA sequence: TGTGCCAGCAGTTTATGGGGAACTAACTATGGCTACACCTTC. This encodes CASSLWGTNYGYTF.